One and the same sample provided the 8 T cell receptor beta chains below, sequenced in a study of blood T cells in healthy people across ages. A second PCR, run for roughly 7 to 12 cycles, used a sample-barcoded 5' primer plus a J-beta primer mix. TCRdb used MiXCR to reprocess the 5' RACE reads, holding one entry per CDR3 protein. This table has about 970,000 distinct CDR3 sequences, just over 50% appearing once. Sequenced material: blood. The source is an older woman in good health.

The chain's CDR3 is CASSYLIQGSYEQYF. In DNA, the CDR3 is TGTGCCAGCAGTTACTTAATACAGGGTTCCTACGAGCAGTACTTC. The rearrangement joins TRBV6-5 to TRBJ2-7; D may be TRBD1 (6 bases). The CDR3 loop spans 15 amino acids. V shed 1 base and J shed 1 base, with 11 bases lying between them. Germline CDR1 and CDR2: MNHEY and SVGAGI.

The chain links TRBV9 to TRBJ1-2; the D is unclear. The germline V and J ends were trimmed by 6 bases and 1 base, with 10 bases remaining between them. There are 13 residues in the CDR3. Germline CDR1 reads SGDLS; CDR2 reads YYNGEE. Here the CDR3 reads CASNGDNNYGYTF. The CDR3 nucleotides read TGTGCCAGCAATGGGGATAATAACTATGGCTACACCTTC.

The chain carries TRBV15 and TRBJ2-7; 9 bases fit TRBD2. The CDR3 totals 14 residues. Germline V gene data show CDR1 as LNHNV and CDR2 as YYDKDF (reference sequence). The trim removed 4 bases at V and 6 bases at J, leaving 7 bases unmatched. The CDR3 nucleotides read TGTGCCACCAGCAAAAGTAGCGGGAGCGTCGAGCAGTACTTC. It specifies CATSKSSGSVEQYF.

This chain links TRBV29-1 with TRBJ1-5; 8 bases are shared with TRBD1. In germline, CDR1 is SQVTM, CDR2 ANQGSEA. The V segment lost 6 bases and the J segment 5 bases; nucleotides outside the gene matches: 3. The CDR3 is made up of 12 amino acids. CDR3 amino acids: CSVQGADQPQHF. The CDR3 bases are TGCAGCGTCCAGGGGGCAGATCAGCCCCAGCATTTT.

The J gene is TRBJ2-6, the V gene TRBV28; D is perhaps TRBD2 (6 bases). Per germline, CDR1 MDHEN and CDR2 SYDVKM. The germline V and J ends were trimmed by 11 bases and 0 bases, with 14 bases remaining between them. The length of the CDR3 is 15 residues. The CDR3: CAVRRGSSGANVLTF. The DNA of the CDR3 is TGTGCCGTTCGTCGGGGGAGCTCTGGGGCCAACGTCCTGACTTTC. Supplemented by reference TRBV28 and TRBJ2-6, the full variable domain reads DVKVTQSSRYLVKRTGEKVFLECVQDMDHENMFWYRQDPGLGLRLIYFSYDVKMKEKGDIPEGYSVSREKKERFSLILESASTNQTSMYLCAVRRGSSGANVLTFGAGSRLTVL.

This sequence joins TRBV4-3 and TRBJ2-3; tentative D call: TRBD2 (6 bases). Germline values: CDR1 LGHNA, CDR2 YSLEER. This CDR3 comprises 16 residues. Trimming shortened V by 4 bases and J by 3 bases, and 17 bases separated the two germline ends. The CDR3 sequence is CASSPYTSGVTDTQYF. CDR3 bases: TGCGCCAGCAGCCCGTATACTTCGGGGGTTACAGATACGCAGTATTTT.

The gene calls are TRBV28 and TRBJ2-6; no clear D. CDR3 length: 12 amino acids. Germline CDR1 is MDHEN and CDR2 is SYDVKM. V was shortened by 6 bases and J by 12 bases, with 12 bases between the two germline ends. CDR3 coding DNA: TGTGCCAGCAGACGGTTAACGGGCGTCCTGACTTTC. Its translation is CASRRLTGVLTF.

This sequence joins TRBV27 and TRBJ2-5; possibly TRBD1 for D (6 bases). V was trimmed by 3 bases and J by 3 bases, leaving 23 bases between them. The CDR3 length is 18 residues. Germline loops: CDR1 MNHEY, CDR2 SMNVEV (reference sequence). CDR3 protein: CASSFLAGATAKEETQYF. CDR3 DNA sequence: TGTGCCAGCAGTTTCTTGGCAGGGGCTACCGCTAAGGAAGAGACCCAGTACTTC.